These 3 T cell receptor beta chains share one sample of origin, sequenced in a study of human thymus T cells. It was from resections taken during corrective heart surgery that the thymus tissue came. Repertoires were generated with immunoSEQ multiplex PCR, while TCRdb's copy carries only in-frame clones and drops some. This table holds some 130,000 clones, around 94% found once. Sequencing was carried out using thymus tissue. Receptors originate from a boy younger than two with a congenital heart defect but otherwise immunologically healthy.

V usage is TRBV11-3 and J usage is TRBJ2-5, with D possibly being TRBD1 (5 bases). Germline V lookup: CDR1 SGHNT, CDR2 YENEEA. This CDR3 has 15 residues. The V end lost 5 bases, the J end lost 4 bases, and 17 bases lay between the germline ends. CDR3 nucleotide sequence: TGTGCCAGCAGCCCTGACAGCTTTATCCTAGAGACCCAGTACTTC. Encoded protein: CASSPDSFILETQYF.

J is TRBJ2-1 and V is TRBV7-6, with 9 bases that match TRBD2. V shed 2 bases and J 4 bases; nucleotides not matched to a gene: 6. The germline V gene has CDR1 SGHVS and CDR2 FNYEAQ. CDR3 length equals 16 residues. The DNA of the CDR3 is TGTGCCAGCAGCTTAAAGCAGCGGGGGGAATACAATGAGCAGTTCTTC. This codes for CASSLKQRGEYNEQFF.

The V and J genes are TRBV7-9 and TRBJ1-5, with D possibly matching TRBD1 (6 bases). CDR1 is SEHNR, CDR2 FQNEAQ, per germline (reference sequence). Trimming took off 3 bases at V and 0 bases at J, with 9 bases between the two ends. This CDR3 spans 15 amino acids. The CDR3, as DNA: TGTGCCAGCAGCTTGGACAGTCTTAGCAATCAGCCCCAGCATTTT. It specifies CASSLDSLSNQPQHF.